The 16 T cell receptor beta chains given below trace back to one sample, sequenced in a study of CD8 T cells in Susac syndrome. Random hexamers primed reverse transcription of about 0.45 to 1 ug RNA. TCRdb itself ran the immunoSEQ multiplex PCR reads through MiXCR, one entry per CDR3 protein. The top ten hold around 0.2% of the sample, which has about 130,000 distinct CDR3 sequences, just under 95% seen once. The sample comprised CD8+ T cells from PBMCs. The source is a human donor with Susac syndrome.

As to this clonotype: Compared with germline, one end of the junction differs, possibly owing to a read error. V is TRBV7-2 and J is TRBJ2-7, with TRBD2 identical over 8 bases. Germline V CDR1 and CDR2: SGHTA, FQGNSA. CDR3 length: 13 amino acids. CDR3 sequence reads: CASSVAGPYEQYF. CDR3 nucleotides: TGTGCCAGCAGCGTAGCGGGGCCCTACGAGCAGTACTTC.

The V gene is TRBV2, the J gene TRBJ1-2, with D maybe TRBD1 (6 bases). Trimming removed 10 bases from V and 6 bases from J, with 15 bases in between. From germline, CDR1 is SNHLY and CDR2 FYNNEI. The CDR3 spans 12 residues. CDR3 residues: CAITTGADGYTF. In nucleotides, the CDR3 is TGTGCCATCACGACAGGAGCAGATGGCTACACCTTC. The whole variable domain, filled in from reference TRBV2 and TRBJ1-2, reads EPEVTQTPSHQVTQMGQEVILRCVPISNHLYFYWYRQILGQKVEFLVSFYNNEISEKSEIFDDQFSVERPDGSNFTLKIRSTKLEDSAMYFCAITTGADGYTFGSGTRLTVV.

J is TRBJ2-7 and V is TRBV9, with 10 bases lining up with TRBD2. The germline V gene encodes CDR1 SGDLS and CDR2 YYNGEE. The CDR3 length is 16 residues. With 0 bases clipped from V and 2 bases from J, the junction kept 5 bases outside the gene matches. Here the CDR3 DNA reads TGTGCCAGCAGCGTAGATGCTAGCGGGGGCCCCTACGAGCAGTACTTC. The encoded protein is CASSVDASGGPYEQYF.

The rearrangement uses TRBV29-1 and TRBJ2-1; perhaps TRBD2 as D (5 bases). The CDR3 consists of 13 residues. Germline V gives CDR1 SQVTM, CDR2 ANQGSEA. Trimming took off 7 bases at V and 0 bases at J, with 10 bases between the two ends. CDR3: CSGWRVSYNEQFF. Here the CDR3 DNA reads TGCAGCGGATGGCGGGTCTCCTACAATGAGCAGTTCTTC.

V and J are TRBV2 and TRBJ2-2, with D perhaps TRBD1 or TRBD2 (5 bases each). Trimming removed 4 bases from V and 6 bases from J, with 9 bases in between. This CDR3 comprises 13 residues. Germline loops: CDR1 SNHLY, CDR2 FYNNEI. CDR3 bases: TGTGCCAGCAGTGTGCAGGGACCCGGGGAGCTGTTTTTT. Translation: CASSVQGPGELFF.

J is TRBJ2-5 and V is TRBV30; TRBD1 is a possible D gene (6 bases). From germline, CDR1 is GTSNPN and CDR2 SVGIG (reference sequence). CDR3 size: 14 residues. V was trimmed by 3 bases and J by 5 bases, leaving 16 bases between them. In nucleotides, the CDR3 is TGTGCCTGGAGCGAGGGGGTGGGTAAGGAGACCCAGTACTTC. Translated: CAWSEGVGKETQYF.

V is TRBV6-4 and J is TRBJ2-3; D call uncertain. Germline V CDR1 and CDR2: MRHNA, SNTAGT. V lost 4 bases and J lost 4, with 12 bases in between. This CDR3 is built from 14 residues. CDR3 bases: TGTGCCAGCAGTGTCGTCTCGACTGCAGATACGCAGTATTTT. Translating it yields CASSVVSTADTQYF.

This sequence joins TRBV12-3 or TRBV12-4 and TRBJ1-2; possibly TRBD1 for D (5 bases). CDR3 size: 14 residues. V was shortened by 2 bases and J by 2 bases, with 9 bases between the two germline ends. CDR3 nucleotide sequence: TGTGCCAGCAGTTTACAGGGCCCAAACTATGGCTACACCTTC. Residues: CASSLQGPNYGYTF.

V gene TRBV12-3 or TRBV12-4 combines with J gene TRBJ1-2, with D hard to call. Trimming removed 0 bases at V and 7 bases at J, with 9 bases between. The CDR3 length is 13 residues. CDR3 coding DNA: TGTGCCAGCAGTTTAGCTAGTATGGGTGGCTACACCTTC. This translates into CASSLASMGGYTF.

V gene TRBV30 combines with J gene TRBJ2-5, with D maybe TRBD2 (6 bases). In germline, CDR1 is GTSNPN, CDR2 SVGIG (reference sequence). Trimming removed 0 bases from V and 10 bases from J, with 15 bases in between. CDR3 length: 13 amino acids. This CDR3 is CAWSVQNAGNQYF. The DNA for the CDR3 is TGTGCCTGGAGTGTACAAAACGCGGGGAACCAGTACTTC.

The rearrangement uses TRBV7-9 and TRBJ1-6, with 7 positions matching TRBD1. Germline V gives CDR1 SEHNR, CDR2 FQNEAQ (reference sequence). CDR3 length: 16 amino acids. J lost 7 bases, V lost 5 bases, and 11 bases had no gene match. The CDR3 bases are TGTGCCAGCAGCGACACAGGGGCGGCGCGGAATTCACCCCTCCACTTT. This translates into CASSDTGAARNSPLHF. The entire variable domain, with the rest obtained from reference TRBV7-9 and TRBJ1-6, is as follows: DTGVSQNPRHKITKRGQNVTFRCDPISEHNRLYWYRQTLGQGPEFLTYFQNEAQLEKSRLLSDRFSAERPKGSFSTLEIQRTEQGDSAMYLCASSDTGAARNSPLHFGNGTRLTVT.

This chain links TRBV2 with TRBJ2-5; TRBD1 might be the D (6 bases). Between the trimmed V and J ends, which lost 2 bases and 2 bases, there was a span of 12 bases. The CDR3 has 15 residues. Germline loops: CDR1 SNHLY, CDR2 FYNNEI. CDR3 DNA sequence: TGTGCCAGCAGTGAACCCCAGGGGACACAAGAGACCCAGTACTTC. This gives the protein CASSEPQGTQETQYF. The whole variable domain, filled in from reference TRBV2 and TRBJ2-5, reads EPEVTQTPSHQVTQMGQEVILRCVPISNHLYFYWYRQILGQKVEFLVSFYNNEISEKSEIFDDQFSVERPDGSNFTLKIRSTKLEDSAMYFCASSEPQGTQETQYFGPGTRLLVL.

The gene calls are TRBV12-3 or TRBV12-4 and TRBJ2-4; D gene uncertain. Trimming took off 6 bases at V and 0 bases at J, with 3 bases between the two ends. The CDR3 has 12 amino acids. The CDR3 DNA reads as TGTGCCAGCAGCGTAGCCAAAAACATTCAGTACTTC. This gives the protein CASSVAKNIQYF.

The CDR3 sequence is CASSSTPGDSIQYEQYF. As DNA, the CDR3 is TGTGCCAGCAGCTCCACGCCAGGGGACTCTATACAATACGAGCAGTACTTC. The chain uses TRBV7-2 and TRBJ2-7; the D gene could be TRBD1 or TRBD2 (6 bases each). The CDR3 length is 17 residues. Germline V lookup: CDR1 SGHTA, CDR2 FQGNSA. Trimming shortened V by 4 bases and J by 4 bases, and 23 bases separated the two germline ends.

The V and J genes are TRBV4-1 and TRBJ1-6; D call uncertain. This CDR3 is built from 17 residues. Trimming removed 0 bases from V and 9 bases from J, with 18 bases in between. Germline CDR1 MGHRA, CDR2 YSYEKL. The CDR3 spells CASSQEEIGSAGSPLHF. The CDR3 DNA sequence: TGCGCCAGCAGCCAAGAAGAAATCGGCAGCGCTGGTTCACCCCTCCACTTT.

The chain combines TRBV5-1 with TRBJ2-7, with D perhaps being TRBD1 or TRBD2 (5 bases each). V lost 0 bases and J lost 3, with 16 bases in between. The CDR3 is 16 amino acids. CDR1 is SGHRS, CDR2 YFSETQ, per germline. CDR3: CASSLAPGTAGYEQYF. In DNA form, the CDR3 reads TGCGCCAGCAGCTTGGCGCCCGGGACGGCCGGCTACGAGCAGTACTTC.